This T cell receptor (beta chain) came from a study of T cells in Graves' hyperthyroidism and ophthalmopathy. Whole-study results and caveats: In blood, most of the thyroid clonotypes expanded above 0.001 were also present. From stable hyperthyroidism, ophthalmopathy was separated by a 13 V-J model.

Amplified TCR beta CDR3 regions derived from RNA transcripts. RT-PCR in the first round (using the HTBI primer set) targeted the TCR CDR3. TCRdb fed the multiplex PCR reads into MiXCR, producing one record per CDR3 protein. The sample records a few hundred thousand distinct CDR3 sequences, around 16% being singletons. Absent ophthalmopathy progression within 18 months defined stable Graves' hyperthyroidism. Comments on this clonotype: Its antigen is currently unknown.

The sequencing sample was made of blood. The sequence came from a woman younger than 45 with Graves' hyperthyroidism.

The CDR3 coding sequence is TGTGCCAGTAGTTCGGGATCTCAACAAGAGACCCAGTACTTC. This gives the protein CASSSGSQQETQYF. The genes are TRBV19 and TRBJ2-5, with a weak D call TRBD2 (5 bases). Trimming removed 5 bases at V and 2 bases at J, with 12 bases between. The CDR3 has 14 amino acids. Germline V gene data show CDR1 as LNHDA and CDR2 as SQIVND (reference sequence).